The TCR beta chain described here comes from a study of T cell changes during pregnancy in multiple sclerosis. The data were produced by immunoSEQ multiplex PCR, yet TCRdb's version contains in-frame clones alone and is incomplete. Of tens of thousands of clones listed, 70% to 90% are singletons. This clone was counted a few times. The V gene end was trimmed by 4 bases and the J gene end by 0 bases; junction bases not matched to a gene: 6. Germline V CDR1 and CDR2: SGHVS, FNYEAQ. There are 15 residues in the CDR3. The source was peripheral blood, collected in the first trimester of pregnancy. The rearrangement joins TRBV7-6 to TRBJ2-7; 7 bases are a match to TRBD1. The receptor comes from a female donor in good health, enrolled as a control in a pregnancy study. The CDR3: CASSSGQDSSYEQYF. CDR3 bases: TGTGCCAGCAGCTCTGGACAGGATAGCTCCTACGAGCAGTACTTC.